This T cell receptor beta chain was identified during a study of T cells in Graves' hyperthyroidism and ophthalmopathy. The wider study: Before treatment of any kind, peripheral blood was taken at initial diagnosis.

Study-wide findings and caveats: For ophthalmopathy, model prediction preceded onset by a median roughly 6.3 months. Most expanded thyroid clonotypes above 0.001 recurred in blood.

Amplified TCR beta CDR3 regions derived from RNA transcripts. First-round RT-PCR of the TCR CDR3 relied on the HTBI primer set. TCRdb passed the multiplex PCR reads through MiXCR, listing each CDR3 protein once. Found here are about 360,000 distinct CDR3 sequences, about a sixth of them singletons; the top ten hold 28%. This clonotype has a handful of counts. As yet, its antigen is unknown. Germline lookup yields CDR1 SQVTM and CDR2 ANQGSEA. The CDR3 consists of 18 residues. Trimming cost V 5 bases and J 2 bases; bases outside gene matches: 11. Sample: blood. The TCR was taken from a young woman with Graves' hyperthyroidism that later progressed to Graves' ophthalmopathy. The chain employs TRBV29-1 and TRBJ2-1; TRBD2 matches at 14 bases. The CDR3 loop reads CSVPPGLAGENAYNEQFF. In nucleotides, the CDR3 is TGCAGCGTTCCACCGGGACTAGCGGGAGAGAATGCCTACAATGAGCAGTTCTTC.